Listed below are T cell receptor beta chains from one sample, sequenced in a study of OX40 agonist ivuxolimab in advanced cancers. Sequencing was performed with immunoSEQ multiplex PCR; in TCRdb, only in-frame clones are kept and a portion is missing. The repertoire holds approximately 40,000 clones, about 90% seen once, with approximately 9.7% in the top ten. Specimen: CD4+ or CD8+ T cells sorted from blood, collected in a trial of the OX40 agonist ivuxolimab. The source of these receptors is an adult with an advanced solid tumor such as melanoma, head and neck, liver or kidney cancer. Both conserved end residues are part of each CDR3. Fields, in order: CDR3 DNA, CDR3 protein, D gene, J gene, clone size, V gene. The D gene is left open where the match is weak. Clone size is stated in some rows and not others, as once, few, many or a class when expanded.

cdr3_nt: TGTGCCAGCAGTGATGGCAGGGAGAACACTGAAGCTTTCTTT
cdr3_aa: CASSDGRENTEAFF
d_call: NA
j_call: TRBJ1-1
clone_size: NA
v_call: TRBV6-4

cdr3_nt: TGTGCCAGCAGCCTCCGGCGGACATCCTATGGCTACACCTTC
cdr3_aa: CASSLRRTSYGYTF
d_call: NA
j_call: TRBJ1-2
clone_size: NA
v_call: TRBV28

cdr3_nt: TGTGCCAGTAGTCCAGGGGACAGCTCTTTCGGATACGCGCAGTATTTT
cdr3_aa: CASSPGDSSFGYAQYF
d_call: TRBD1
j_call: TRBJ2-3
clone_size: NA
v_call: TRBV19

cdr3_nt: TGTGCCAGCAGTGATAATGGGAACACTGAAGCTTTCTTT
cdr3_aa: CASSDNGNTEAFF
d_call: NA
j_call: TRBJ1-1
clone_size: NA
v_call: TRBV2

cdr3_nt: TGTGCCAGCAGGGACGGTACGAACACTGAAGCTTTCTTT
cdr3_aa: CASRDGTNTEAFF
d_call: NA
j_call: TRBJ1-1
clone_size: few
v_call: TRBV2

cdr3_nt: TGTGCCAGTAGGATGACTGGGAGCACTGAAGCTTTCTTT
cdr3_aa: CASRMTGSTEAFF
d_call: NA
j_call: TRBJ1-1
clone_size: NA
v_call: TRBV19

cdr3_nt: TGTGCCAGTAGTATAGACGGGGCTAGCGGGAGGCCGTACAATGAGCAGTTCTTC
cdr3_aa: CASSIDGASGRPYNEQFF
d_call: TRBD2
j_call: TRBJ2-1
clone_size: NA
v_call: TRBV19

cdr3_nt: TGTGCCAGCAGCGTAGGTGGTAGCCCCAATGAGCAGTTCTTC
cdr3_aa: CASSVGGSPNEQFF
d_call: NA
j_call: TRBJ2-1
clone_size: NA
v_call: TRBV9

cdr3_nt: TGCGCCAGCAGCCAGTCGGGACTAGCCGCAGATACGCAGTATTTT
cdr3_aa: CASSQSGLAADTQYF
d_call: TRBD2
j_call: TRBJ2-3
clone_size: NA
v_call: TRBV4-1

cdr3_nt: TGCGCCAGCAGCTGGGGAGAAACTGAAGCTTTCTTT
cdr3_aa: CASSWGETEAFF
d_call: NA
j_call: TRBJ1-1
clone_size: NA
v_call: TRBV5-4

cdr3_nt: TGTGCCAGCAGCTTAATCGGTTACAATGAGCAGTTCTTC
cdr3_aa: CASSLIGYNEQFF
d_call: NA
j_call: TRBJ2-1
clone_size: once
v_call: TRBV11-2

cdr3_nt: TGTGCCAGCAGTGAAAAATGGGGGAGGGCAGATACGCAGTATTTT
cdr3_aa: CASSEKWGRADTQYF
d_call: TRBD2
j_call: TRBJ2-3
clone_size: NA
v_call: TRBV6-1

cdr3_nt: TGTGCCAGCAGCGCCAGATCCGGGACAGCCTTTGAAAAACTGTTTTTT
cdr3_aa: CASSARSGTAFEKLFF
d_call: TRBD1
j_call: TRBJ1-4
clone_size: NA
v_call: TRBV7-8

cdr3_nt: TGTGCCAGCACCGGACTAGCGGCCGCCTACGAGCAGTACTTC
cdr3_aa: CASTGLAAAYEQYF
d_call: TRBD2
j_call: TRBJ2-7
clone_size: NA
v_call: TRBV6-1

cdr3_nt: TGTGCCAGCAGCTTTGACAGGAGCTCCTACAATGAGCAGTTCTTC
cdr3_aa: CASSFDRSSYNEQFF
d_call: NA
j_call: TRBJ2-1
clone_size: NA
v_call: TRBV5-4

cdr3_nt: TGTGCCAGCAGTCCCGACCTAGCACTTCTCGAGCAGTACTTC
cdr3_aa: CASSPDLALLEQYF
d_call: NA
j_call: TRBJ2-7
clone_size: NA
v_call: TRBV6-6

cdr3_nt: TGTGCCAGTAGTCCCTTCAAGCGGGGTCAGCCCCAGCATTTT
cdr3_aa: CASSPFKRGQPQHF
d_call: NA
j_call: TRBJ1-5
clone_size: NA
v_call: TRBV19

cdr3_nt: TGTGCCACCAGTCTCGCGAGGAGAGCCAATGAGCAGTTCTTC
cdr3_aa: CATSLARRANEQFF
d_call: NA
j_call: TRBJ2-1
clone_size: NA
v_call: TRBV15

cdr3_nt: TGTGCCAGCAGTTTAACGGCGCCCGACAGGGGCAACTATGGCTACACCTTC
cdr3_aa: CASSLTAPDRGNYGYTF
d_call: TRBD1
j_call: TRBJ1-2
clone_size: NA
v_call: TRBV28

cdr3_nt: TGTGCCAGCAGGGGTGGAGCGGGAGGGGCGTACGAGCAGTACTTC
cdr3_aa: CASRGGAGGAYEQYF
d_call: TRBD2
j_call: TRBJ2-7
clone_size: NA
v_call: TRBV27

cdr3_nt: TGTGCCAGCAGCCCCCCCGGGACAGCGTCCTACAATGAGCAGTTCTTC
cdr3_aa: CASSPPGTASYNEQFF
d_call: TRBD1
j_call: TRBJ2-1
clone_size: NA
v_call: TRBV7-9

cdr3_nt: TGTGCCAGTAAGTACAAGACTGAAGCTTTCTTT
cdr3_aa: CASKYKTEAFF
d_call: NA
j_call: TRBJ1-1
clone_size: NA
v_call: TRBV19

cdr3_nt: TGTGCCAGCAGCAATGGACTAGCGGGAGGGATCGGGGAGCTGTTTTTT
cdr3_aa: CASSNGLAGGIGELFF
d_call: NA
j_call: TRBJ2-2
clone_size: NA
v_call: TRBV21-1

cdr3_nt: TGTGCCAGCAGTCAAGGACCTTACAATGAGCAGTTCTTC
cdr3_aa: CASSQGPYNEQFF
d_call: NA
j_call: TRBJ2-1
clone_size: NA
v_call: TRBV7-7

cdr3_nt: TGCAGCGTTGAAGATGGCAGCACAGATACGCAGTATTTT
cdr3_aa: CSVEDGSTDTQYF
d_call: NA
j_call: TRBJ2-3
clone_size: NA
v_call: TRBV29-1

cdr3_nt: TGTGCCAGCAGCGTAGAAGGTCGGAGTAGCGGGTTGTACAATGAGCAGTTCTTC
cdr3_aa: CASSVEGRSSGLYNEQFF
d_call: TRBD2
j_call: TRBJ2-1
clone_size: NA
v_call: TRBV9

cdr3_nt: TGTGCCAGCAGTTTAACTGGTCCCTACGAGCAGTACTTC
cdr3_aa: CASSLTGPYEQYF
d_call: NA
j_call: TRBJ2-7
clone_size: NA
v_call: TRBV27

cdr3_nt: TGTGCCAGAAGCTTGTATTGCCGATTAAATGAAAAACTGTTTTTT
cdr3_aa: CARSLYCRLNEKLFF
d_call: NA
j_call: TRBJ1-4
clone_size: NA
v_call: TRBV5-3

cdr3_nt: TGTGCCAGCAGCTTAGATCAAGGGGGGACAGAGTTTACAGATACGCAGTATTTT
cdr3_aa: CASSLDQGGTEFTDTQYF
d_call: NA
j_call: TRBJ2-3
clone_size: once
v_call: TRBV11-2

cdr3_nt: TGTGCCAGCAGCTTGGACGCCTACTATGGCTACACCTTC
cdr3_aa: CASSLDAYYGYTF
d_call: NA
j_call: TRBJ1-2
clone_size: once
v_call: TRBV7-9

cdr3_nt: TGTGCCAGCAGTGTGGGGGAGCAGTTCTTC
cdr3_aa: CASSVGEQFF
d_call: NA
j_call: TRBJ2-1
clone_size: once
v_call: TRBV2

cdr3_nt: TGTGCCAGCAGCCAAGCCCAAAGTCTCGTTATAACGCAGTATTTT
cdr3_aa: CASSQAQSLVITQYF
d_call: NA
j_call: TRBJ2-3
clone_size: NA
v_call: TRBV4-2

cdr3_nt: TGTGCCTGGAGTCTTTTCGCGGACACTGAAGCTTTCTTT
cdr3_aa: CAWSLFADTEAFF
d_call: NA
j_call: TRBJ1-1
clone_size: NA
v_call: TRBV30

cdr3_nt: TGTGCCAGCAGTCCCTGGGGCGGGAGTAGCACAGATACGCAGTATTTT
cdr3_aa: CASSPWGGSSTDTQYF
d_call: TRBD2
j_call: TRBJ2-3
clone_size: NA
v_call: TRBV9

cdr3_nt: TGCAGCTTTTGGACTAGCGGGAGGATATATTTT
cdr3_aa: CSFWTSGRIYF
d_call: TRBD2
j_call: TRBJ2-3
clone_size: NA
v_call: TRBV29-1

cdr3_nt: TGTGCCAGCGGGCAGGGAGGGACGTATGGCTACACCTTC
cdr3_aa: CASGQGGTYGYTF
d_call: NA
j_call: TRBJ1-2
clone_size: NA
v_call: TRBV27

cdr3_nt: TGTGCCAGCAGTGAACGACAGCCCTACGAGCAGTACTTC
cdr3_aa: CASSERQPYEQYF
d_call: NA
j_call: TRBJ2-7
clone_size: NA
v_call: TRBV6-1

cdr3_nt: TGTGCCACCGGCAAGCGAGGGGATGTGTACGAGCAGTACTTC
cdr3_aa: CATGKRGDVYEQYF
d_call: NA
j_call: TRBJ2-7
clone_size: NA
v_call: TRBV5-8

cdr3_nt: TGTGCCAGCAGCTTTATTACCGGGGAGCTGTTTTTT
cdr3_aa: CASSFITGELFF
d_call: NA
j_call: TRBJ2-2
clone_size: NA
v_call: TRBV11-2

cdr3_nt: TGTGCCAGCAGCTCGCCCCCTAGCGGGATCTACAATGAGCAGTTCTTC
cdr3_aa: CASSSPPSGIYNEQFF
d_call: TRBD2
j_call: TRBJ2-1
clone_size: NA
v_call: TRBV7-9

cdr3_nt: TGTGCCAGCAGTCAGGGACAGGGGTTTTCGTATAGCAATCAGCCCCAGCATTTT
cdr3_aa: CASSQGQGFSYSNQPQHF
d_call: TRBD1
j_call: TRBJ1-5
clone_size: NA
v_call: TRBV27

cdr3_nt: TGTGCCAGCAGCCAAGATCTACAGGGGACCCAGTACTTC
cdr3_aa: CASSQDLQGTQYF
d_call: NA
j_call: TRBJ2-5
clone_size: NA
v_call: TRBV14

cdr3_nt: TGTGCCAGCAGCCAAGAATGGGGGCGAACAGAGGCTGAGCAGTTCTTC
cdr3_aa: CASSQEWGRTEAEQFF
d_call: NA
j_call: TRBJ2-1
clone_size: NA
v_call: TRBV14

cdr3_nt: TGCGCCAGCAGCCTGTGGACACTGAGCACAGATACGCAGTATTTT
cdr3_aa: CASSLWTLSTDTQYF
d_call: NA
j_call: TRBJ2-3
clone_size: NA
v_call: TRBV5-1

cdr3_nt: TGTGCCAGCAGTAAGGGGACTTTCACAGATACGCAGTATTTT
cdr3_aa: CASSKGTFTDTQYF
d_call: NA
j_call: TRBJ2-3
clone_size: NA
v_call: TRBV7-2

cdr3_nt: TGTGCCAGCAGTGAACCACAGGGGTCCACCTACGAGCAGTACTTC
cdr3_aa: CASSEPQGSTYEQYF
d_call: TRBD1
j_call: TRBJ2-7
clone_size: NA
v_call: TRBV2

cdr3_nt: TGCGCCAGCAGCTTCGACCCCGGACAGGGGTCAGATACGCAGTATTTT
cdr3_aa: CASSFDPGQGSDTQYF
d_call: TRBD1
j_call: TRBJ2-3
clone_size: NA
v_call: TRBV5-1

cdr3_nt: TGTGCCAGTAGTCCCCGACTAGTCGACAATGAGCAGTTCTTC
cdr3_aa: CASSPRLVDNEQFF
d_call: NA
j_call: TRBJ2-1
clone_size: few
v_call: TRBV19

cdr3_nt: TGTGCCAGCAGTCCAGGGGGTTTCCGGGAGGGCCAGTTCTTC
cdr3_aa: CASSPGGFREGQFF
d_call: NA
j_call: TRBJ2-1
clone_size: NA
v_call: TRBV28

cdr3_nt: TGTGCCAGCAGCTTAGCAGGGTGGGAGAAGAACACTGAAGCTTTCTTT
cdr3_aa: CASSLAGWEKNTEAFF
d_call: NA
j_call: TRBJ1-1
clone_size: NA
v_call: TRBV7-9

cdr3_nt: TGTGCCAGCACTCTGGGGAGCAGAACGGATGAGCAGTTCTTC
cdr3_aa: CASTLGSRTDEQFF
d_call: NA
j_call: TRBJ2-1
clone_size: NA
v_call: TRBV6-1

cdr3_nt: TGTGCCAGCAGCTTAGGGTCCGGGACCCAAAAGGTCTCCTACGAGCAGTACTTC
cdr3_aa: CASSLGSGTQKVSYEQYF
d_call: NA
j_call: TRBJ2-7
clone_size: NA
v_call: TRBV7-9

cdr3_nt: TGTGCCAGCTCAAGGACAGGCGATTCCTACGAGCAGTACTTC
cdr3_aa: CASSRTGDSYEQYF
d_call: TRBD1
j_call: TRBJ2-7
clone_size: NA
v_call: TRBV9

cdr3_nt: TGTGCCAGCAGCGGAGACAGGGGTATCTACGAGCAGTACTTC
cdr3_aa: CASSGDRGIYEQYF
d_call: TRBD1
j_call: TRBJ2-7
clone_size: NA
v_call: TRBV9

cdr3_nt: TGTGCCATCAGTGAGGGGAGCAGTCAGATCGAGCAGTACTTC
cdr3_aa: CAISEGSSQIEQYF
d_call: NA
j_call: TRBJ2-7
clone_size: NA
v_call: TRBV10-3

cdr3_nt: TGTGCCAGCAGCGTAGACGGGAACACTGAAGCTTTCTTT
cdr3_aa: CASSVDGNTEAFF
d_call: NA
j_call: TRBJ1-1
clone_size: NA
v_call: TRBV9

cdr3_nt: TGCGCCAGCAGCCACCGCGCGTTGGGACTAGCGGGAGTAGGGGAGCAGTTCTTC
cdr3_aa: CASSHRALGLAGVGEQFF
d_call: TRBD2
j_call: TRBJ2-1
clone_size: NA
v_call: TRBV4-3

cdr3_nt: TGCGCCAGCAGACCGGGACCTGAATCCAATGAGCAGTTCTTC
cdr3_aa: CASRPGPESNEQFF
d_call: NA
j_call: TRBJ2-1
clone_size: NA
v_call: TRBV10-2

cdr3_nt: TGTGCCAGCAGCACTAGCGGGAGAACCTACAATGAGCAGTTCTTC
cdr3_aa: CASSTSGRTYNEQFF
d_call: TRBD2
j_call: TRBJ2-1
clone_size: NA
v_call: TRBV6-1